The 6 T cell receptor beta chains reported below all come from one sample, sequenced in a study of T cell responses to AZD1222 COVID-19 vaccine. Assay used: immunoSEQ multiplex PCR; TCRdb lists only in-frame clones, some missing. The sample has around 140,000 clones, 92% seen once; the top ten hold roughly 3%. This sample comprised peripheral blood, obtained 28 days after the second AZD1222 dose. These receptor sequences come from an adult who received the AZD1222 COVID-19 vaccine.

The chain recombines TRBV6-5 with TRBJ1-6; no clear D. Trimming stripped 6 bases from V and 4 bases from J, with 7 bases between. The germline gives CDR1 MNHEY, CDR2 SVGAGI. CDR3 length equals 13 residues. In nucleotides, the CDR3 is TGTGCCAGCAGCCCCGTTTATAATTCACCCCTCCACTTT. This translates into CASSPVYNSPLHF.

The V and J genes are TRBV6-1 and TRBJ2-3, with 12 bases aligning to TRBD2. The V gene end was trimmed by 1 base and the J gene end by 4 bases; junction bases not matched to a gene: 6. CDR1 and CDR2 (germline): MNHNS, SASEGT. CDR3 length: 17 residues. CDR3 nucleotide sequence: TGTGCCAGCAGTGAAGTCCGACTAGCGGGAGTTGCAGATACGCAGTATTTT. This encodes CASSEVRLAGVADTQYF.

The chain employs TRBV7-8 and TRBJ2-1; D is uncertain. The CDR3 runs 16 residues. The germline CDR1 and CDR2 sequences are SGHVS and FQNEAQ. V was clipped by 1 base and J by 0 bases, with 10 bases between them. The DNA of the CDR3 is TGTGCCAGCAGCTTAGAACGGGTAAGCTCCTACAATGAGCAGTTCTTC. Its translation is CASSLERVSSYNEQFF.

As DNA, the CDR3 is TGTGCCATCAGTGAGGGGTTTACCGCTGGCTACACCTTC. This codes for CAISEGFTAGYTF. The rearrangement joins TRBV10-3 to TRBJ1-2; D uncertain. The CDR3 runs 13 residues. Germline V gene sequence: CDR1 ENHRY, CDR2 SYGVKD. The ends were cut back, 2 bases at V and 7 bases at J, with 11 bases in the middle.

V and J are TRBV29-1 and TRBJ2-7; D may be TRBD1 (6 bases). The CDR3 length is 13 residues. The V gene's germline CDR1 is SQVTM and CDR2 ANQGSEA. V lost 4 bases to trimming and J lost 3 bases, with 13 bases between them. The DNA for the CDR3 is TGCAGCGTTGGCCGGGACACACGCTACGAGCAGTACTTC. Translating it yields CSVGRDTRYEQYF.

J is TRBJ2-1 and V is TRBV7-2, with TRBD2 matching over 7 bases. This CDR3 contains 16 residues. Germline V lookup: CDR1 SGHTA, CDR2 FQGNSA. The V and J ends lost 3 bases and 8 bases, in that order; junction bases with no gene match: 13. The CDR3 region has the DNA TGTGCCAGCAGCTTCTTTGGGGCGGGGGTACACGATGAGCAGTTCTTC. It is translated as CASSFFGAGVHDEQFF.